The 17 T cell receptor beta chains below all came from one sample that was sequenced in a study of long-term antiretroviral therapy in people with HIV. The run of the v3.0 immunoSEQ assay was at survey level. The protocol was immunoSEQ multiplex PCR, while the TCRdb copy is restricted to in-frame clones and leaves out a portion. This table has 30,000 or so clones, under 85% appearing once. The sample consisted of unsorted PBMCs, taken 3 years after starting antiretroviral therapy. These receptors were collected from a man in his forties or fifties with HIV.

The CDR3 DNA is TGTGCCAGCAGCCGTCTAATGGCGCCCTCAGATACGCAGTATTTT. Translated, it gives CASSRLMAPSDTQYF. The chain is built from TRBV14 and TRBJ2-3; D unresolved. The CDR3 spans 15 residues. V gave up 4 bases and J gave up 4 bases, with 15 bases separating them. Germline values: CDR1 SGHDN, CDR2 FVKESK.

The CDR3 region has the DNA TGTGCCAGCAGCTTAGCAGGGATTGCGGGGGAGCTGTTTTTT. Translating it yields CASSLAGIAGELFF. The J gene is TRBJ2-2, the V gene TRBV7-6; D gene ambiguous. The CDR3 extends over 14 amino acids. The V end was cut by 0 bases, the J end by 8 bases, with 10 bases between. Germline V gene data show CDR1 as SGHVS and CDR2 as FNYEAQ.

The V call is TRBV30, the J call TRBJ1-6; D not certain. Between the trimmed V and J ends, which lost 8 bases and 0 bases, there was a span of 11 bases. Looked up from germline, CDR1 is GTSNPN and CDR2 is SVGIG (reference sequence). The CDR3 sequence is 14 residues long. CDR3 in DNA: TGTGCCAGCCAACTGAGCTCCTATAATTCACCCCTCCACTTT. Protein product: CASQLSSYNSPLHF.

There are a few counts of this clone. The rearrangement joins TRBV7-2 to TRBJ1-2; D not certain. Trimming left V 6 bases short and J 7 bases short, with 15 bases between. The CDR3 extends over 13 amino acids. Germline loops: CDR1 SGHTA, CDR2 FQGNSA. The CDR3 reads CASRRITGSGYTF. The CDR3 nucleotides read TGTGCCAGCAGACGAATAACGGGGTCTGGCTACACCTTC. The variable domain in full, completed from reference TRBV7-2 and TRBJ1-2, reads GAGVSQSPSNKVTEKGKDVELRCDPISGHTALYWYRQSLGQGLEFLIYFQGNSAPDKSGLPSDRFSAERTGGSVSTLTIQRTQQEDSAVYLCASRRITGSGYTFGSGTRLTVV.

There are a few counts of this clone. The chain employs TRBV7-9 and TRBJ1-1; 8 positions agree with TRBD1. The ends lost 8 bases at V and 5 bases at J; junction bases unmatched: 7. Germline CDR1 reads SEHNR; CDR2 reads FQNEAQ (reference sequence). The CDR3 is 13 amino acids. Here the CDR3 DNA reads TGTGCCAGCGGCGTGACAGGGGTTACTGAAGCTTTCTTT. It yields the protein CASGVTGVTEAFF.

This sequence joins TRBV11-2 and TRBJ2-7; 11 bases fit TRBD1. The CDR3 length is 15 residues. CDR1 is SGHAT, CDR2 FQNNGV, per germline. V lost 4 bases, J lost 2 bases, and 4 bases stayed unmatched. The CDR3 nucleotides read TGTGCCAGCAGCTACCCGGGACAGGGGGCCTACGAGCAGTACTTC. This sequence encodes CASSYPGQGAYEQYF.

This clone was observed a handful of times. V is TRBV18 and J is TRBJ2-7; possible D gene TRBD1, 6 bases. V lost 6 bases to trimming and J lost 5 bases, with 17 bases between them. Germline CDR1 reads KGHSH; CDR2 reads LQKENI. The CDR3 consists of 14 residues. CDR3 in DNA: TGTGCCAGCTCTACAGGGCTTGAGGGGAACGAGCAGTACTTC. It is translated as CASSTGLEGNEQYF.

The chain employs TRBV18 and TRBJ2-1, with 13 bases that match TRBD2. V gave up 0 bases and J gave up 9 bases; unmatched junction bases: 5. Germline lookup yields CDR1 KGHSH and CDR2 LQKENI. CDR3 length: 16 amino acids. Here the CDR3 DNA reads TGTGCCAGCTCACCACCGGGACTAGCGGGATACGGTGAGCAGTTCTTC. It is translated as CASSPPGLAGYGEQFF.

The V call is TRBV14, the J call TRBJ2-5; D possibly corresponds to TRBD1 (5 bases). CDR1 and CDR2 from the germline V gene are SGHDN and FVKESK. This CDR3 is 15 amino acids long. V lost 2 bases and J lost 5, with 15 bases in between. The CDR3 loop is CASSQLIQAGETQYF. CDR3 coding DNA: TGTGCCAGCAGCCAATTAATACAGGCAGGGGAGACCCAGTACTTC.

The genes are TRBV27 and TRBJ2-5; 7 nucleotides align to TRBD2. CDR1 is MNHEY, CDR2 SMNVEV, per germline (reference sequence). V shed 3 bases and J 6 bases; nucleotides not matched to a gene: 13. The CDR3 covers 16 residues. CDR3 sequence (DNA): TGTGCCAGCAGTTTTGTGGCCCCTCCCAGCGGGAAGACCCAGTACTTC. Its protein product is CASSFVAPPSGKTQYF.

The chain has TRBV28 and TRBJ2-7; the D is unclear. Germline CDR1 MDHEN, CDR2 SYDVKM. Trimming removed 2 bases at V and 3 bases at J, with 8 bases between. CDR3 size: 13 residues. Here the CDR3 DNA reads TGTGCCAGCAGTTTACACATTCGCTACGAGCAGTACTTC. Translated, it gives CASSLHIRYEQYF.

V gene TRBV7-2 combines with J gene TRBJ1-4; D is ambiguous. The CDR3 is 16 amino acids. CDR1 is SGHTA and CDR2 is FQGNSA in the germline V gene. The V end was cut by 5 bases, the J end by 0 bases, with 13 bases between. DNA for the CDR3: TGTGCCAGCAGCCATGACGGGCCCACAACTAATGAAAAACTGTTTTTT. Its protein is CASSHDGPTTNEKLFF.

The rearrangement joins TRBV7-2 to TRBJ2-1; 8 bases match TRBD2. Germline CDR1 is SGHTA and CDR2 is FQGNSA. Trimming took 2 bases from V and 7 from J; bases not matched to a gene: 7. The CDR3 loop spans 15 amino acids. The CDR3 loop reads CASSLWSGGVNEQFF. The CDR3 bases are TGTGCCAGCAGCTTATGGAGCGGGGGCGTAAATGAGCAGTTCTTC.

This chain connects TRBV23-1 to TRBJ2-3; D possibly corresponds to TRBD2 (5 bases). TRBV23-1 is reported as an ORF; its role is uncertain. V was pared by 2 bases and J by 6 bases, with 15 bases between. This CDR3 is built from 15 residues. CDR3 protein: CASSQPTRQSDTQYF. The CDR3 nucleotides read TGCGCCAGCAGTCAACCAACTAGACAATCGGATACGCAGTATTTT.

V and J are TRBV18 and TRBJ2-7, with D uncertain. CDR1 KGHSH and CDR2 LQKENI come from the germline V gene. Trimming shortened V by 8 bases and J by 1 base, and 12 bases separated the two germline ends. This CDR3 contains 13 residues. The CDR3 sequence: CASTPPSSYEQYF. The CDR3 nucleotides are TGTGCCAGCACCCCCCCCTCGTCCTACGAGCAGTACTTC.

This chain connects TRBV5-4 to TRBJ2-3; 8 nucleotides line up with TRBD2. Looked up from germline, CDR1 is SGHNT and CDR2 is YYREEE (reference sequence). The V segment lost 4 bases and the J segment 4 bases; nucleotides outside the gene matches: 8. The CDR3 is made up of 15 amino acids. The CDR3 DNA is TGTGCCAGCAGCCCCAGGACTAGCACAGCAGATACGCAGTATTTT. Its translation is CASSPRTSTADTQYF. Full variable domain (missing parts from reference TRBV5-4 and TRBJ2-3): ETGVTQSPTHLIKTRGQQVTLRCSSQSGHNTVSWYQQALGQGPQFIFQYYREEENGRGNFPPRFSGLQFPNYSSELNVNALELDDSALYLCASSPRTSTADTQYFGPGTRLTVL.

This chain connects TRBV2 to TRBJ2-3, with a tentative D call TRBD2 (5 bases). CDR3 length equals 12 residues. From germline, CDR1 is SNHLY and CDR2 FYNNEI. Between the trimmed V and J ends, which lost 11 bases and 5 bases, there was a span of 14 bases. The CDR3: CAAEGLGDTQYF. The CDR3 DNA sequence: TGTGCCGCTGAGGGCTTGGGAGATACGCAGTATTTT. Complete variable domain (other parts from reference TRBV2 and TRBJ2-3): EPEVTQTPSHQVTQMGQEVILRCVPISNHLYFYWYRQILGQKVEFLVSFYNNEISEKSEIFDDQFSVERPDGSNFTLKIRSTKLEDSAMYFCAAEGLGDTQYFGPGTRLTVL.